This T cell receptor beta chain was observed in a study of CD8 T cells in ankylosing spondylitis. TCRdb re-derived calls from the 5' RACE reads in MiXCR, one entry per CDR3 protein. The sample has around 130,000 distinct CDR3 sequences, roughly an eighth seen once. This clonotype has just one count. The target antigen is unknown. One end of the junction varies from germline; a read error may be responsible. Study-wide results and caveats: Relatively scarce in peripheral blood, disease-linked clones were CD8+.

This CDR3 contains 14 residues. The V call is TRBV12-3 or TRBV12-4, the J call TRBJ2-7, with 11 bases that match TRBD1. Material for sequencing was blood, either unsorted or a sorted T cell fraction (not recorded which). The source of this sequence is a female donor with ankylosing spondylitis or in good health (not recorded which). CDR3 sequence reads: CASSPGQGAYDQYF. The CDR3 nucleotides read TGTGCCAGCAGTCCTGGACAGGGGGCCTACGACCAGTACTTC.